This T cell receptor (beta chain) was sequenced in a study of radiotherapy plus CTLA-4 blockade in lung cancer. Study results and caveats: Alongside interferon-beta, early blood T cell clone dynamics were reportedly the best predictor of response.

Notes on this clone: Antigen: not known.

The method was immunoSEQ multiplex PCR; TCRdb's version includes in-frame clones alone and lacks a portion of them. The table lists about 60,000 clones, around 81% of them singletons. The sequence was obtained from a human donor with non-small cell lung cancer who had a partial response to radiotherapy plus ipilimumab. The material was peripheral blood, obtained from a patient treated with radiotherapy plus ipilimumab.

CDR3 protein: CASSGGQLVEQYF. CDR3 DNA sequence: TGTGCCAGTAGTGGGGGACAACTAGTGGAGCAGTACTTC. The rearrangement joins TRBV19 to TRBJ2-7; D is possibly TRBD1 (6 bases). The CDR3 runs to 13 residues. Germline V gene data show CDR1 as LNHDA and CDR2 as SQIVND (reference sequence). V was trimmed by 5 bases and J by 7 bases, leaving 15 bases between them.